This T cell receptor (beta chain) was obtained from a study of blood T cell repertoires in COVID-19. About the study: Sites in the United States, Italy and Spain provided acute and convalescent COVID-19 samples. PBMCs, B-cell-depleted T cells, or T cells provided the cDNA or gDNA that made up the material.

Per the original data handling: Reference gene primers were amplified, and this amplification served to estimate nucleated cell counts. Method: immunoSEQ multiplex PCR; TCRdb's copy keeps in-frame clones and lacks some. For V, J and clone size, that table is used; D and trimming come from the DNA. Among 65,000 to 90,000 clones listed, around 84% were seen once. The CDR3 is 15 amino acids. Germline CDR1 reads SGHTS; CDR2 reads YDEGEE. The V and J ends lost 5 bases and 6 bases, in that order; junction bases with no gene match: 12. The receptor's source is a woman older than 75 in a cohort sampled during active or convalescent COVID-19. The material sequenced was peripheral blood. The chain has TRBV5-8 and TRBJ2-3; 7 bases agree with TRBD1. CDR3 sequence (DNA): TGTGCCAGCAGGAGGGGACAGCCCGGAGTGGATACGCAGTATTTT. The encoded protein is CASRRGQPGVDTQYF.